Listed here are 31 T cell receptor beta chains from one sample, sequenced in a study of CXCR3-negative and CXCR3-positive naive CD8 T cells. Notes on the study in general: TRB CDR3s of CXCR3-positive naive cells were more hydrophobic than those of CXCR3-negative naive cells.

The TRB libraries of cDNA were built by UMI-labeled 5' RACE. No DNA is given; TCRdb re-called the 5' RACE reads and lists each CDR3 protein once. This sample lists around 120,000 distinct CDR3 sequences; its ten largest clones have 0.59%. Their antigens are not known. Sequenced material: naive CXCR3+ CD8+ T cells from blood. As for subset: CD45RO-CCR7+CD27+CD95- naive CD8+ T cells expressing CXCR3 (TNR3+). The receptors originated from a human donor in good health. Some clones in this sample may be carry-over from other donors' samples.

The chain carries TRBV29-1 and TRBJ1-1; TCRdb's D gene call, TRBD1, goes unchecked for lack of DNA. CDR1 and CDR2 from the germline V gene are SQVTM and ANQGSEA. The length of the CDR3 is 12 residues. The CDR3 protein is CSGLRGNTEAFF.

The rearrangement joins TRBV2 to TRBJ2-5; TCRdb lists TRBD2, though no DNA is available to test this call. Germline lookup yields CDR1 SNHLY and CDR2 FYNNEI. CDR3 length: 15 residues. CDR3: CASIPAGSFLETQYF.

The chain combines TRBV4-3 with TRBJ1-6. This CDR3 region has 16 residues. Germline-derived CDR1 and CDR2 are LGHNA and YSLEER. The CDR3 loop reads CASSQDLGIINSPLHF.

The V and J genes are TRBV11-3 and TRBJ2-7. Germline CDR1 is SGHNT and CDR2 is YENEEA. This CDR3 comprises 13 residues. Here the CDR3 reads CASSLDVSYEQYF.

V is TRBV18 and J is TRBJ1-2; TCRdb lists TRBD1, though no DNA is available to test this call. The CDR3 is made up of 14 amino acids. CDR1 KGHSH and CDR2 LQKENI come from the germline V gene. CDR3 sequence: CASSLGQGYYGYTF.

This rearrangement joins TRBV28 to TRBJ2-1. The CDR3 contains 16 residues. Germline CDR1 is MDHEN and CDR2 is SYDVKM. The CDR3 loop reads CASSFRTGSSYNEQFF. The full variable domain, with the rest looked up from reference TRBV28 and TRBJ2-1, is DVKVTQSSRYLVKRTGEKVFLECVQDMDHENMFWYRQDPGLGLRLIYFSYDVKMKEKGDIPEGYSVSREKKERFSLILESASTNQTSMYLCASSFRTGSSYNEQFFGPGTRLTVL.

J is TRBJ2-7 and V is TRBV29-1; checking the TCRdb D call of TRBD2 is not possible without DNA. The CDR3 is 12 residues long. In germline, CDR1 is SQVTM, CDR2 ANQGSEA. This CDR3 is CSVLLAGGEQYF.

The chain carries TRBV7-6 and TRBJ1-3; no DNA is available, so the TRBD1 call from TCRdb remains unchecked. In germline, CDR1 is SGHVS, CDR2 FNYEAQ. CDR3 length: 19 amino acids. CDR3 in amino acids: CASSLEDRVIGSSGNTIYF.

The chain is built from TRBV9 and TRBJ2-1; the TCRdb call, TRBD2, lacks DNA for checking. From germline, CDR1 is SGDLS and CDR2 YYNGEE. The CDR3 extends over 17 amino acids. The chain's CDR3 is CASSDNSGRSSYNEQFF.

The chain employs TRBV6-6 and TRBJ2-7. This CDR3 has 11 amino acids. Germline V gene sequence: CDR1 MNHNY, CDR2 SVGAGI (reference sequence). The CDR3 reads CASSQMNEQYF.

Here the CDR3 reads CASSQAGGREQFF. This rearrangement joins TRBV4-2 to TRBJ2-1; TCRdb's D call of TRBD1 is untestable without DNA. This CDR3 comprises 13 residues. Germline V gene data show CDR1 as LGHNA and CDR2 as YNFKEQ.

The CDR3 sequence: CASSLGLRADEQFF. The chain links TRBV5-6 to TRBJ2-1. CDR3 length equals 14 residues. Germline-derived CDR1 and CDR2 are SGHDT and YYEEEE.

This CDR3 is CASSQERATEAFF. The chain is built from TRBV3-1 and TRBJ1-1; lacking DNA, the TRBD1 call made by TCRdb goes unchecked. There are 13 residues in the CDR3. From germline, CDR1 is LGHDT and CDR2 YNNKEL (reference sequence).

The genes are TRBV25-1 and TRBJ2-7; TCRdb indicates TRBD1, and absent DNA this call remains unverified. This CDR3 has 15 residues. CDR1 is MGHDK, CDR2 SYGVNS, per germline. The CDR3 region is CASSDLATGTAEQYF.

The rearrangement links TRBV29-1 to TRBJ2-7; TCRdb picks TRBD2, but there is no DNA to check that call. This CDR3 is built from 13 residues. CDR1 SQVTM and CDR2 ANQGSEA come from the germline V gene. The CDR3 is CSVLAGPGYEQYF.

The gene calls are TRBV25-1 and TRBJ1-1; no DNA is available, so the TRBD1 call from TCRdb remains unchecked. The CDR3 covers 14 residues. From germline, CDR1 is MGHDK and CDR2 SYGVNS. This CDR3 is CASSAGAWETEAFF. The entire variable domain, with the rest obtained from reference TRBV25-1 and TRBJ1-1, is as follows: EADIYQTPRYLVIGTGKKITLECSQTMGHDKMYWYQQDPGMELHLIHYSYGVNSTEKGDLSSESTVSRIRTEHFPLTLESARPSHTSQYLCASSAGAWETEAFFGQGTRLTVV.

V gene TRBV12-3 or TRBV12-4 combines with J gene TRBJ2-5; TCRdb's D gene call, TRBD2, goes unchecked for lack of DNA. CDR3 length equals 17 residues. Here the CDR3 reads CASSHFGAGGIGETQYF.

The chain joins TRBV18 to TRBJ1-5. Per germline, CDR1 KGHSH and CDR2 LQKENI. The CDR3 covers 15 residues. The CDR3 sequence: CASSPRRDQIQPQHF. Filled out from reference TRBV18 and TRBJ1-5, the complete variable domain reads NAGVMQNPRHLVRRRGQEARLRCSPMKGHSHVYWYRQLPEEGLKFMVYLQKENIIDESGMPKERFSAEFPKEGPSILRIQQVVRGDSAAYFCASSPRRDQIQPQHFGDGTRLSIL.

The rearrangement uses TRBV20-1 and TRBJ2-1. CDR3 size: 14 residues. Germline CDR1 DFQATT, CDR2 SNEGSKA (reference sequence). The CDR3: CSARSAKTLHEQFF.

The CDR3 loop is CASSLGSGGNNEQFF. The chain has TRBV5-1 and TRBJ2-1; TCRdb's assignment of TRBD2 cannot be checked, as there is no DNA. From germline, CDR1 is SGHRS and CDR2 YFSETQ. CDR3 size: 15 residues.

The rearrangement links TRBV12-3 or TRBV12-4 to TRBJ1-2; with no DNA, the TCRdb D assignment of TRBD1 cannot be verified. The CDR3 spans 15 residues. CDR3 sequence: CASSSFDGQVYGYTF.

The V and J genes are TRBV29-1 and TRBJ2-3; no DNA is available, so the TRBD2 call from TCRdb remains unchecked. The CDR3 totals 16 residues. Germline V gene sequence: CDR1 SQVTM, CDR2 ANQGSEA. The CDR3 sequence: CSAPPSQDALTDTQYF.

The chain has TRBV29-1 and TRBJ2-1; TCRdb picks TRBD1, but there is no DNA to check that call. From germline, CDR1 is SQVTM and CDR2 ANQGSEA. The CDR3 contains 12 residues. The CDR3 loop is CSVTTGYNEQFF.

V usage is TRBV28 and J usage is TRBJ1-2. The germline V gene encodes CDR1 MDHEN and CDR2 SYDVKM. The CDR3 length is 13 residues. Here the CDR3 reads CASSASSNYGYTF.

This rearrangement joins TRBV12-3 or TRBV12-4 to TRBJ2-3; TCRdb's assignment of TRBD1 cannot be checked, as there is no DNA. The CDR3 consists of 14 residues. The CDR3 here is CASSLQDGGDTQYF.

The V and J genes are TRBV7-8 and TRBJ2-1. In germline, CDR1 is SGHVS, CDR2 FQNEAQ. The CDR3 has 15 residues. CDR3 residues: CASSLASATYNEQFF.

The chain is built from TRBV11-3 and TRBJ2-7; absent DNA, TCRdb's TRBD1 call cannot be checked. From germline, CDR1 is SGHNT and CDR2 YENEEA. The CDR3 loop spans 14 amino acids. The CDR3: CASRSRGDTYEQYF. Drawing the rest from reference TRBV11-3 and TRBJ2-7, the complete variable domain is EAGVVQSPRYKIIEKKQPVAFWCNPISGHNTLYWYLQNLGQGPELLIRYENEEAVDDSQLPKDRFSAERLKGVDSTLKIQPAELGDSAVYLCASRSRGDTYEQYFGPGTRLTVT.

This chain uses TRBV5-4 with TRBJ2-3; TCRdb gives TRBD2 as the D gene, but with no DNA this cannot be confirmed. The CDR3 contains 15 residues. Germline CDR1 and CDR2: SGHNT and YYREEE (reference sequence). The CDR3 sequence: CASSSGLENTDTQYF.

The rearrangement links TRBV21-1 to TRBJ1-1; TCRdb reports TRBD1, a call that lacks DNA to check it against. TRBV21-1 is a known pseudogene. The CDR3 sequence is 12 residues long. The CDR3 sequence is CASGTGVLPAFF.

The chain is built from TRBV29-1 and TRBJ2-2. CDR1 is SQVTM, CDR2 ANQGSEA, per germline. There are 13 residues in the CDR3. CDR3 in amino acids: CSGEPMGTGELFF.

CDR3 sequence reads: CASSEPLAGGPNEQFF. The chain uses TRBV2 and TRBJ2-1; without DNA, the TCRdb call of TRBD2 cannot be checked. Germline CDR1 SNHLY, CDR2 FYNNEI. CDR3 size: 16 residues. Drawing the rest from reference TRBV2 and TRBJ2-1, the complete variable domain is EPEVTQTPSHQVTQMGQEVILRCVPISNHLYFYWYRQILGQKVEFLVSFYNNEISEKSEIFDDQFSVERPDGSNFTLKIRSTKLEDSAMYFCASSEPLAGGPNEQFFGPGTRLTVL.